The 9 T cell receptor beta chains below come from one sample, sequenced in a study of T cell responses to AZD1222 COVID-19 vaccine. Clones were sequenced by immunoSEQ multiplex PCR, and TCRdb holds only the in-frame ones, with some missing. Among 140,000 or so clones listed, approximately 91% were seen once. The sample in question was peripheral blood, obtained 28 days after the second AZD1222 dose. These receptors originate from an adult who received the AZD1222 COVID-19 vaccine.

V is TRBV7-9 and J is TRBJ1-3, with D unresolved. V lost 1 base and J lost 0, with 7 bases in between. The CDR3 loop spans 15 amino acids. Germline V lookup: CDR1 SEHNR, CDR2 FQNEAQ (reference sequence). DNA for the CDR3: TGTGCCAGCAGCTTAGTTATGTCCTCTGGAAACACCATATATTTT. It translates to CASSLVMSSGNTIYF. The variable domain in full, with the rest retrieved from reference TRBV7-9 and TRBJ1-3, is DTGVSQNPRHKITKRGQNVTFRCDPISEHNRLYWYRQTLGQGPEFLTYFQNEAQLEKSRLLSDRFSAERPKGSFSTLEIQRTEQGDSAMYLCASSLVMSSGNTIYFGEGSWLTVV.

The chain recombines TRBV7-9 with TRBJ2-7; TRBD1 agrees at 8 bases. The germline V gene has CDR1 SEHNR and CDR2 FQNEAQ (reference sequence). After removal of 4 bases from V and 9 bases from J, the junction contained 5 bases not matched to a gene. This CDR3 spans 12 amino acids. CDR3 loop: CASSSGQGWQYF. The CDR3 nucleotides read TGTGCCAGCAGCTCAGGACAGGGTTGGCAGTACTTC.

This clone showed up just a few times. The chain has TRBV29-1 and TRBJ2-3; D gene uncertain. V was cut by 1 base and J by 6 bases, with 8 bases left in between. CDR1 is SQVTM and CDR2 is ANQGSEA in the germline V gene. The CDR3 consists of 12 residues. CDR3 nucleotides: TGCAGCGTTGAAGGTCAGTCGGATACGCAGTATTTT. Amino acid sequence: CSVEGQSDTQYF.

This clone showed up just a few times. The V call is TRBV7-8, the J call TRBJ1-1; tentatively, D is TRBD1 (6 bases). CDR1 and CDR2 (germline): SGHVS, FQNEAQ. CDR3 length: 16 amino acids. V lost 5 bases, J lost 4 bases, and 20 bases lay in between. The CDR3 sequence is CASSLKTGGRVTEAFF. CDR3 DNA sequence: TGTGCCAGCAGCCTAAAGACAGGCGGGAGGGTCACTGAAGCTTTCTTT.

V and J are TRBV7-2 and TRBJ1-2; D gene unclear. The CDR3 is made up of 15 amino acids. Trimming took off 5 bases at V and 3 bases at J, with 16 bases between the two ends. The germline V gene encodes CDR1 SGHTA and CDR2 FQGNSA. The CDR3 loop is CASSQDSNVYYGYTF. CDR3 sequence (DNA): TGTGCCAGCAGCCAGGATTCCAACGTCTACTATGGCTACACCTTC. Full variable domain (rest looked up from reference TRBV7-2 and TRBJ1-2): GAGVSQSPSNKVTEKGKDVELRCDPISGHTALYWYRQSLGQGLEFLIYFQGNSAPDKSGLPSDRFSAERTGGSVSTLTIQRTQQEDSAVYLCASSQDSNVYYGYTFGSGTRLTVV.

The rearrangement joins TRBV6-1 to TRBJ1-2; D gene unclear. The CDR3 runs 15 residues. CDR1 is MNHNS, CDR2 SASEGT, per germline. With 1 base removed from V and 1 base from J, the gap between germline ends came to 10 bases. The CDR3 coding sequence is TGTGCCAGCAGTGAAGAGTTAGGACGTAACTATGGCTACACCTTC. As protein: CASSEELGRNYGYTF.

CDR3 region: CASSQGPGPYYGYTF. CDR3 nucleotide sequence: TGCGCCAGCAGCCAAGGGCCGGGACCGTACTATGGCTACACCTTC. V usage is TRBV4-1 and J usage is TRBJ1-2; possible D gene TRBD1, 5 bases. V lost 1 base, J lost 3 bases, and 12 bases lay in between. CDR1 is MGHRA and CDR2 is YSYEKL in the germline V gene. The CDR3 runs to 15 residues.

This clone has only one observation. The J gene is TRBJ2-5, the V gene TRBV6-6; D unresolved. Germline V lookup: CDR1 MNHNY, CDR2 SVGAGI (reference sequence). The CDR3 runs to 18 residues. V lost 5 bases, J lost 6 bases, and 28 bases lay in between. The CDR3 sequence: CASSPPRGTRTRVQTQYF. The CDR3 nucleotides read TGTGCCAGCAGTCCCCCCCGTGGCACCAGAACAAGGGTCCAGACCCAGTACTTC.

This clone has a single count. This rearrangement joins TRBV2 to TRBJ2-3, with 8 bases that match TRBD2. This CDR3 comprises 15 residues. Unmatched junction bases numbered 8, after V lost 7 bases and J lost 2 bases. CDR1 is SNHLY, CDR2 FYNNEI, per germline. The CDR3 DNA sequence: TGTGCCAGCACTCCCGGGACTAGTATCACAGATACGCAGTATTTT. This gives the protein CASTPGTSITDTQYF.